The 29 T cell receptor beta chains below were found in one sample sequenced in a study. TCRdb used MiXCR to reprocess the RT-PCR reads, holding one entry per CDR3 protein. The profile shows about 680,000 distinct CDR3 sequences, approximately 15% of them singletons. The sequenced material came from memory CD4+ T cells from blood. The receptors derive from a female donor in good health, serving as a healthy control.

Only a few counts were recorded for this clonotype. This rearrangement joins TRBV7-9 to TRBJ1-2; TRBD1 matches at 7 bases. The CDR3 runs to 15 residues. Germline CDR1 is SEHNR and CDR2 is FQNEAQ (reference sequence). With V trimmed by 7 bases and J by 5 bases, 13 bases remained unmatched. The CDR3, as DNA: TGTGCCAGCACCAAAACCGGGACAGAAGAGTATGGCTACACCTTC. This translates into CASTKTGTEEYGYTF. The full variable domain, completed using reference TRBV7-9 and TRBJ1-2, is DTGVSQNPRHKITKRGQNVTFRCDPISEHNRLYWYRQTLGQGPEFLTYFQNEAQLEKSRLLSDRFSAERPKGSFSTLEIQRTEQGDSAMYLCASTKTGTEEYGYTFGSGTRLTVV.

This clonotype occurred a few times. The gene calls are TRBV6-2 or TRBV6-3 and TRBJ2-5; D is uncertain. Trimming stripped 6 bases from V and 0 bases from J, with 17 bases between. Germline V CDR1 and CDR2: MNHEY, SVGEGT. The CDR3 length is 16 residues. CDR3 residues: CASRPAGRAYQETQYF. In nucleotides, the CDR3 is TGTGCCAGCAGGCCCGCCGGACGGGCCTACCAAGAGACCCAGTACTTC.

This clonotype was seen at least ten times. The J gene is TRBJ2-1, the V gene TRBV6-4; 9 nucleotides agree with TRBD2. Germline assignment: CDR1 MRHNA and CDR2 SNTAGT. V was clipped by 6 bases and J by 8 bases; unmatched bases: 5. The CDR3 length is 13 residues. The CDR3 here is CASRSSGSDEQFF. CDR3 DNA sequence: TGTGCCAGCAGAAGTAGCGGGAGCGATGAGCAGTTCTTC.

The chain couples TRBV3-1 to TRBJ2-7; D may be TRBD2 (6 bases). The CDR3 runs to 17 residues. V dropped 0 bases and J dropped 5 bases, with 20 bases sitting between them. Germline assignment: CDR1 LGHDT and CDR2 YNNKEL (reference sequence). CDR3: CASSQDWRSGTSHEQYF. CDR3 sequence (DNA): TGTGCCAGCAGCCAAGATTGGAGGTCGGGAACTAGCCACGAGCAGTACTTC.

This clonotype was seen repeatedly, ten times or more. V is TRBV10-3 and J is TRBJ2-1; no reliable D call. Deletions cut 10 bases from V and 0 bases from J, with 13 bases between. Germline CDR1 is ENHRY and CDR2 is SYGVKD. The CDR3 has 14 amino acids. CDR3 sequence reads: CATLFSSSYNEQFF. CDR3 DNA sequence: TGTGCCACCCTCTTCTCAAGCTCCTACAATGAGCAGTTCTTC.

This clonotype was observed a handful of times. The V gene is TRBV7-2, the J gene TRBJ2-1; 7 positions agree with TRBD1. CDR1 and CDR2 from the germline V gene are SGHTA and FQGNSA. J lost 4 bases, V lost 1 base, and 4 bases had no gene match. The CDR3 length is 15 residues. DNA of the CDR3: TGTGCCAGCAGCTTAGGGCCAGGGGGTTACAATGAGCAGTTCTTC. Its translation: CASSLGPGGYNEQFF.

This clonotype was recorded many times. This rearrangement joins TRBV7-2 to TRBJ2-7; TRBD2 matches at 13 bases. The CDR3 extends over 15 amino acids. V trimming: 5 bases; J trimming: 5 bases; junction bases outside the gene matches: 6. Looked up from germline, CDR1 is SGHTA and CDR2 is FQGNSA. DNA for the CDR3: TGTGCCAGCAGCCCGGGACTAGCGGGAAACCACGAGCAGTACTTC. This sequence encodes CASSPGLAGNHEQYF.

In this sample, this clonotype turned up many times. The rearrangement links TRBV29-1 to TRBJ1-3; unclear D gene. There are 14 residues in the CDR3. Per the germline V gene, CDR1 is SQVTM and CDR2 is ANQGSEA. Trimming took off 3 bases at V and 0 bases at J, with 9 bases between the two ends. CDR3 bases: TGCAGCGTTGAGGCGTCAACCTCTGGAAACACCATATATTTT. Translated, it gives CSVEASTSGNTIYF.

The V gene is TRBV7-8, the J gene TRBJ1-2, with D tentatively TRBD1 (6 bases). The germline CDR1 and CDR2 sequences are SGHVS and FQNEAQ. The CDR3 length is 16 residues. Deletions cut 5 bases from V and 2 bases from J, with 18 bases between. This CDR3 is CASSAAAGAGNYGYTF. In nucleotides, the CDR3 is TGTGCCAGCAGCGCCGCTGCAGGGGCAGGCAACTATGGCTACACCTTC.

This clonotype was detected a few times. This chain connects TRBV28 to TRBJ1-2; TRBD1 might be the D (5 bases). Trimming stripped 6 bases from V and 6 bases from J, with 17 bases between. CDR1 MDHEN and CDR2 SYDVKM come from the germline V gene. The CDR3 consists of 14 residues. This CDR3 is CASSLERGEDGYTF. DNA for the CDR3: TGTGCCAGCAGCCTCGAGAGGGGCGAGGATGGCTACACCTTC.

This clonotype was seen ten or more times. The chain recombines TRBV6-5 with TRBJ2-1; 7 nucleotides line up with TRBD2. CDR3 length: 14 residues. Trimming cost V 6 bases and J 5 bases; bases outside gene matches: 7. The V gene's germline CDR1 is MNHEY and CDR2 SVGAGI. The chain's CDR3 is CASRRSSGHNEQFF. The CDR3 region has the DNA TGTGCCAGCAGGCGAAGTAGCGGGCACAATGAGCAGTTCTTC.

The sample holds many counts of this clonotype. The rearrangement links TRBV11-2 to TRBJ1-2; 7 bases agree with TRBD1. J lost 8 bases, V lost 6 bases, and 6 bases had no gene match. Germline CDR1 and CDR2: SGHAT and FQNNGV. CDR3 length equals 12 residues. The CDR3 DNA sequence: TGTGCCAGCAGTCCGACAGGGTCGGGCTACACCTTC. Translated, it gives CASSPTGSGYTF.

The chain employs TRBV15 and TRBJ2-1, with 8 bases matching TRBD2. The CDR3 runs to 14 residues. Germline loops: CDR1 LNHNV, CDR2 YYDKDF (reference sequence). After removal of 0 bases from V and 13 bases from J, the junction contained 8 bases not matched to a gene. CDR3 in amino acids: CATSRDRGGLRQFF. The CDR3 nucleotides are TGTGCCACCAGCAGAGACCGGGGGGGACTAAGACAGTTCTTC.

The rearrangement uses TRBV12-3 or TRBV12-4 and TRBJ1-5; no definite D call. This CDR3 region has 15 residues. V lost 5 bases and J 3 bases, leaving 14 bases between the germline ends. The CDR3 DNA reads TGTGCCAGCAGTCCTCGAGGAGGGAACAATCAGCCCCAGCATTTT. This encodes CASSPRGGNNQPQHF.

This clonotype was counted at least ten times. V gene TRBV20-1 combines with J gene TRBJ2-3; 14 bases map to TRBD2. The junction had 6 bases not matched to a gene; V was cut back by 3 bases and J by 1 base. This CDR3 spans 17 amino acids. Germline V gene lookup returns CDR1 DFQATT and CDR2 SNEGSKA (reference sequence). The DNA of the CDR3 is TGCAGTGCTAGCGGACTAGCGGGGGGACCAGGCACAGATACGCAGTATTTT. Translated, it gives CSASGLAGGPGTDTQYF.

This clonotype was recorded a few times. The chain recombines TRBV12-3 or TRBV12-4 with TRBJ2-3; D not resolved. This CDR3 spans 13 amino acids. Deletions cut 2 bases from V and 2 bases from J, with 5 bases between. The CDR3 nucleotides read TGTGCCAGCAGTTTAACCACCACAGATACGCAGTATTTT. Translated: CASSLTTTDTQYF.

Ten or more counts support this clonotype. The chain combines TRBV9 with TRBJ1-1; TRBD1 might be the D (5 bases). Germline V gene lookup returns CDR1 SGDLS and CDR2 YYNGEE. This CDR3 contains 14 residues. Trimming removed 2 bases from V and 1 base from J, with 9 bases in between. In nucleotides, the CDR3 is TGTGCCAGCAGCGTCGACAGCAGGAACACTGAAGCTTTCTTT. This sequence encodes CASSVDSRNTEAFF.

CDR3: CASSSMTDYGYTF. CDR3 DNA sequence: TGTGCCAGCAGTTCAATGACGGACTATGGCTACACCTTC. The chain employs TRBV28 and TRBJ2-7; no definite D call. Gene TRBJ1-2 matches the end of the DNA better, so the J call may be wrong. This CDR3 comprises 13 residues. Germline V gene sequence: CDR1 MDHEN, CDR2 SYDVKM.

In this sample, this clonotype turned up many times. The chain's CDR3 is CATSRDLAGGYNEQFF. The CDR3 nucleotides are TGTGCCACCAGCAGAGATCTAGCGGGAGGTTACAATGAGCAGTTCTTC. V is TRBV15 and J is TRBJ2-1; TRBD2 aligns across 11 bases. Trimming cost V 0 bases and J 4 bases; bases outside gene matches: 2. The CDR3 consists of 16 residues. In germline, CDR1 is LNHNV, CDR2 YYDKDF (reference sequence).

This clonotype was seen ten or more times. The rearrangement joins TRBV27 to TRBJ1-6; weak D call: TRBD1 (5 bases). The ends were cut back, 5 bases at V and 4 bases at J, with 9 bases in the middle. CDR1 and CDR2 (germline): MNHEY, SMNVEV (reference sequence). This CDR3 is built from 14 residues. The CDR3 here is CASSETVYNSPLHF. DNA of the CDR3: TGTGCCAGCAGTGAGACAGTTTATAATTCACCCCTCCACTTT.

This sequence joins TRBV28 and TRBJ1-3, with D possibly matching TRBD1 (6 bases). Germline values: CDR1 MDHEN, CDR2 SYDVKM. Trimming pared 7 bases from V and 0 bases from J, leaving 10 bases between. This CDR3 has 14 amino acids. The CDR3 spells CASNSGHSGNTIYF. The CDR3 DNA is TGTGCCAGCAATTCGGGACACTCTGGAAACACCATATATTTT.

This clonotype was seen a few times. This rearrangement joins TRBV15 to TRBJ1-6, with 8 positions matching TRBD1. Germline assignment: CDR1 LNHNV and CDR2 YYDKDF (reference sequence). The CDR3 has 13 residues. V lost 3 bases to trimming and J lost 8 bases; unmatched junction nucleotides: 0. For the CDR3, the DNA is TGTGCCACCAGCAGGGACAGGGATTCACCCCTCCACTTT. This codes for CATSRDRDSPLHF.

This rearrangement joins TRBV27 to TRBJ2-5, with D maybe TRBD1 (6 bases). Germline V CDR1 and CDR2: MNHEY, SMNVEV (reference sequence). V shed 3 bases and J shed 5 bases, with 13 bases lying between them. The CDR3 has 14 residues. The CDR3 sequence is CASSFQGPRETQYF. The CDR3 nucleotides read TGTGCCAGCAGTTTTCAGGGGCCAAGGGAGACCCAGTACTTC.

V gene TRBV15 combines with J gene TRBJ1-1; 9 bases line up with TRBD1. The CDR3 sequence is 15 residues long. V shed 5 bases, J shed 8 bases, and the junction held 12 bases outside the gene matches. Germline V gene lookup returns CDR1 LNHNV and CDR2 YYDKDF (reference sequence). As DNA, the CDR3 is TGTGCCACCAGCGGTTATAACGTCGGGACAGGGGAAGCTTTCTTT. This translates into CATSGYNVGTGEAFF. Combining the CDR3 with reference TRBV15 and TRBJ1-1 gives the whole variable domain DAMVIQNPRYQVTQFGKPVTLSCSQTLNHNVMYWYQQKSSQAPKLLFHYYDKDFNNEADTPDNFQSRRPNTSFCFLDIRSPGLGDTAMYLCATSGYNVGTGEAFFGQGTRLTVV.

This chain uses TRBV7-9 with TRBJ2-3, with 8 bases that match TRBD2. This CDR3 is built from 16 residues. CDR1 SEHNR and CDR2 FQNEAQ come from the germline V gene (reference sequence). The trim removed 0 bases at V and 6 bases at J, leaving 8 bases unmatched. The CDR3, as DNA: TGTGCCAGCAGCTTAGCGGTACGGGGGGGCCCCGATACGCAGTATTTT. This sequence encodes CASSLAVRGGPDTQYF.

In DNA form, the CDR3 reads TGTGCCAGCAGTTACCTCCAGGGAGGTAACTATGGCTACACCTTC. This encodes CASSYLQGGNYGYTF. The gene calls are TRBV6-5 and TRBJ1-2; TRBD1 is a possible D gene (5 bases). In germline, CDR1 is MNHEY, CDR2 SVGAGI. The CDR3 sequence is 15 residues long. Trimming shortened V by 2 bases and J by 1 base, and 11 bases separated the two germline ends.

The V call is TRBV5-1, the J call TRBJ1-2, with D maybe TRBD1 (5 bases). Per the germline V gene, CDR1 is SGHRS and CDR2 is YFSETQ. V lost 1 base and J 8 bases, leaving 21 bases between the germline ends. This CDR3 spans 16 amino acids. This CDR3 reads CASSLFQAGATKGYTF. CDR3 bases: TGCGCCAGCAGCTTGTTTCAGGCCGGGGCGACGAAGGGCTACACCTTC.

V usage is TRBV5-1 and J usage is TRBJ1-2, with D possibly TRBD1 on 6 matching bases. The CDR3 runs 18 residues. Looked up from germline, CDR1 is SGHRS and CDR2 is YFSETQ. Trimming left V 0 bases short and J 4 bases short, with 22 bases between. Here the CDR3 DNA reads TGCGCCAGCAGCTTGGCCACAGGGAACGCAGGGGTCTCCTATGGCTACACCTTC. This gives the protein CASSLATGNAGVSYGYTF. Variable domain in full (rest from reference TRBV5-1 and TRBJ1-2): KAGVTQTPRYLIKTRGQQVTLSCSPISGHRSVSWYQQTPGQGLQFLFEYFSETQRNKGNFPGRFSGRQFSNSRSEMNVSTLELGDSALYLCASSLATGNAGVSYGYTFGSGTRLTVV.

At least ten counts were recorded for this clonotype. The rearrangement joins TRBV28 to TRBJ2-6; D unclear. Germline lookup yields CDR1 MDHEN and CDR2 SYDVKM. The CDR3 is 15 amino acids. V gave up 5 bases and J gave up 0 bases, with 8 bases separating them. The CDR3 loop reads CASSASVSGANVLTF. In nucleotides, the CDR3 is TGTGCCAGCAGTGCCTCGGTCTCTGGGGCCAACGTCCTGACTTTC.